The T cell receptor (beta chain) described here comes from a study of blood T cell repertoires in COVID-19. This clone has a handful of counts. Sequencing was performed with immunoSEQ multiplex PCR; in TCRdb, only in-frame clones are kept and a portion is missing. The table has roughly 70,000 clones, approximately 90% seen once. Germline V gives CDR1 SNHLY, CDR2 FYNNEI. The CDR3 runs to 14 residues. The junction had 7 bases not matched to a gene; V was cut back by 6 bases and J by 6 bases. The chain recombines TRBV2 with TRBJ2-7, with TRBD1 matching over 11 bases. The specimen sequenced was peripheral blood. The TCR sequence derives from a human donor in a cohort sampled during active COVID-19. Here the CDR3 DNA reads TGTGCCAGCAGAGCCGGGACAGGGGGAGGCGAGCAGTACTTC. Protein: CASRAGTGGGEQYF.